These T cell receptor beta chains were read from a single sample in a study of T cell responses to AZD1222 COVID-19 vaccine. The assay was immunoSEQ multiplex PCR, and TCRdb's table has in-frame clones only and misses some. The data hold some 100,000 clones, with approximately 90% observed a single time. Sequenced here: peripheral blood, sampled on day 0 of AZD1222 vaccination. The source is an adult in good health. Each CDR3 is given with its conserved first and last residue. Fields, in order: D gene, V gene, J gene, clone size, CDR3 DNA, CDR3 protein. D genes are given only for firm matches. For some rows the clone size is stated as once, few or many, or as a class when expanded; others skip it.

d_call: TRBD1
v_call: TRBV4-1
j_call: TRBJ1-3
clone_size: NA
cdr3_nt: TGCGCCAGCAGCCAAACAGGGGACCTATCCGGAAACACCATATATTTT
cdr3_aa: CASSQTGDLSGNTIYF

d_call: NA
v_call: TRBV10-3
j_call: TRBJ2-5
clone_size: NA
cdr3_nt: TGTGCCATCAGTGACCCGGGGACTGACTCAGAGACCCAGTACTTC
cdr3_aa: CAISDPGTDSETQYF

d_call: NA
v_call: TRBV6-2/TRBV6-3
j_call: TRBJ2-7
clone_size: NA
cdr3_nt: TGTGCCAGCAGTTACTCGACGAGCGAGCAGTACTTC
cdr3_aa: CASSYSTSEQYF

d_call: NA
v_call: TRBV18
j_call: TRBJ1-1
clone_size: NA
cdr3_nt: TGTGCCAGCTCCCCAACAAACACTGAAGCTTTCTTT
cdr3_aa: CASSPTNTEAFF

d_call: NA
v_call: TRBV7-8
j_call: TRBJ1-1
clone_size: NA
cdr3_nt: TGTGCCAGCAGCTTTTTAACAGGGAACACTGAAGCTTTCTTT
cdr3_aa: CASSFLTGNTEAFF

d_call: NA
v_call: TRBV28
j_call: TRBJ2-2
clone_size: NA
cdr3_nt: TGTGCCAGCACCCCCTGGGGGGTAGGGGACACCGGGGAGCTGTTTTTT
cdr3_aa: CASTPWGVGDTGELFF

d_call: NA
v_call: TRBV6-2/TRBV6-3
j_call: TRBJ1-2
clone_size: NA
cdr3_nt: TGTGCCAGCAGCCCCCGCGGGCAGCCCTACTATGGCTACACCTTC
cdr3_aa: CASSPRGQPYYGYTF

d_call: NA
v_call: TRBV5-6
j_call: TRBJ1-2
clone_size: NA
cdr3_nt: TGTGCCAGCAGAACTCGGACCGCCAGCTACACCTTC
cdr3_aa: CASRTRTASYTF

d_call: NA
v_call: TRBV30
j_call: TRBJ1-3
clone_size: NA
cdr3_nt: TGTGCCTGGAGTGTTATTGGAAACACCATATATTTT
cdr3_aa: CAWSVIGNTIYF

d_call: TRBD1
v_call: TRBV5-5
j_call: TRBJ2-5
clone_size: NA
cdr3_nt: TGTGCCAGCAGCTCACTGCACCGACAGGGGGGAAACCAAGAGACCCAGTACTTC
cdr3_aa: CASSSLHRQGGNQETQYF

d_call: NA
v_call: TRBV24-1
j_call: TRBJ1-5
clone_size: NA
cdr3_nt: TGTGCCACCAGTGATTCCCAATCTGACCGGAAAAATCAGCCCCAGCATTTT
cdr3_aa: CATSDSQSDRKNQPQHF

d_call: NA
v_call: TRBV28
j_call: TRBJ2-5
clone_size: NA
cdr3_nt: TGTGCCAGCAGTTTAGGGCGCTTTCAAGAGACCCAGTACTTC
cdr3_aa: CASSLGRFQETQYF

d_call: NA
v_call: TRBV6-4
j_call: TRBJ1-3
clone_size: NA
cdr3_nt: TGTGCCACCACAGGGCCTTCTGGAAACACCATATATTTT
cdr3_aa: CATTGPSGNTIYF

d_call: TRBD1
v_call: TRBV6-6
j_call: TRBJ1-6
clone_size: NA
cdr3_nt: TGTGCCAGCAGGTTGGGACAGTCCCTCCACTTT
cdr3_aa: CASRLGQSLHF

d_call: NA
v_call: TRBV6-1
j_call: TRBJ1-6
clone_size: once
cdr3_nt: TGTGCCAGCAGTGAAGTGGGGGGTCGGAATTCACCCCTCCACTTT
cdr3_aa: CASSEVGGRNSPLHF

d_call: NA
v_call: TRBV6-5
j_call: TRBJ1-1
clone_size: NA
cdr3_nt: TGTGCCAGCAGACACACAGAGAACACTGAAGCTTTCTTT
cdr3_aa: CASRHTENTEAFF

d_call: NA
v_call: TRBV19
j_call: TRBJ1-2
clone_size: once
cdr3_nt: TGTGCCAGTAGAAACAGGCGGTCTAACTATGGCTACACCTTC
cdr3_aa: CASRNRRSNYGYTF

d_call: NA
v_call: TRBV30
j_call: TRBJ2-7
clone_size: once
cdr3_nt: TGTGCCTGGAGTGGAATCCATCTAGGACTTACCGCCTACGAGCAGTACTTC
cdr3_aa: CAWSGIHLGLTAYEQYF

d_call: TRBD2
v_call: TRBV5-1
j_call: TRBJ2-1
clone_size: few
cdr3_nt: TGCGCCAGCACCAAGACTAGCGGGGGGTACAATGAGCAGTTCTTC
cdr3_aa: CASTKTSGGYNEQFF

d_call: NA
v_call: TRBV18
j_call: TRBJ2-2
clone_size: NA
cdr3_nt: TGTGCCAGCTCAACTACGACTGTTACGAACACCGGGGAGCTGTTTTTT
cdr3_aa: CASSTTTVTNTGELFF

d_call: TRBD2
v_call: TRBV24-1
j_call: TRBJ2-1
clone_size: NA
cdr3_nt: TGTGCCACCAGTGATTTGCTGTCGACTAGCTTAACTGAGCAGTTCTTC
cdr3_aa: CATSDLLSTSLTEQFF

d_call: NA
v_call: TRBV18
j_call: TRBJ1-2
clone_size: NA
cdr3_nt: TGTGCCAGCTCACCGGAGACAGGTTCGAACTATGGCTACACCTTC
cdr3_aa: CASSPETGSNYGYTF

d_call: TRBD2
v_call: TRBV19
j_call: TRBJ2-5
clone_size: NA
cdr3_nt: TGTGCCAGTAGGGGTCCGGGACTAGGAGGGGAGACCCAGTACTTC
cdr3_aa: CASRGPGLGGETQYF

d_call: NA
v_call: TRBV6-5
j_call: TRBJ2-2
clone_size: NA
cdr3_nt: TGTGCCAGCAGCGGGCTGACCGGGGAGCTGTTTTTT
cdr3_aa: CASSGLTGELFF

d_call: TRBD1
v_call: TRBV9
j_call: TRBJ1-6
clone_size: NA
cdr3_nt: TGTGCCAGCAGCGGCAGACAGGGGGGGAATTCACCCCTCCACTTT
cdr3_aa: CASSGRQGGNSPLHF

d_call: TRBD1
v_call: TRBV5-1
j_call: TRBJ1-1
clone_size: NA
cdr3_nt: TGCGCCAGCAGCTGGGGGGACAGGACGATGTCTGAAGCTTTCTTT
cdr3_aa: CASSWGDRTMSEAFF

d_call: NA
v_call: TRBV27
j_call: TRBJ2-7
clone_size: NA
cdr3_nt: TGTGCCAGCAGTTTCGGTCGAGACTACGAGCAGTACTTC
cdr3_aa: CASSFGRDYEQYF

d_call: TRBD1
v_call: TRBV19
j_call: TRBJ1-6
clone_size: NA
cdr3_nt: TGTGCCAGTAGTATCAGGCAGGGGGCTTCCTACTCCTATAATTCACCCCTCCACTTT
cdr3_aa: CASSIRQGASYSYNSPLHF

d_call: NA
v_call: TRBV6-2/TRBV6-3
j_call: TRBJ2-7
clone_size: NA
cdr3_nt: TGTGCCAGCAGTTATACCCCAGACCGTGAGCAGTACTTC
cdr3_aa: CASSYTPDREQYF

d_call: NA
v_call: TRBV3-1/TRBV3-2
j_call: TRBJ2-3
clone_size: NA
cdr3_nt: TGTGCCAGCAGCCAATCAGGGAAGGATACGCAGTATTTT
cdr3_aa: CASSQSGKDTQYF